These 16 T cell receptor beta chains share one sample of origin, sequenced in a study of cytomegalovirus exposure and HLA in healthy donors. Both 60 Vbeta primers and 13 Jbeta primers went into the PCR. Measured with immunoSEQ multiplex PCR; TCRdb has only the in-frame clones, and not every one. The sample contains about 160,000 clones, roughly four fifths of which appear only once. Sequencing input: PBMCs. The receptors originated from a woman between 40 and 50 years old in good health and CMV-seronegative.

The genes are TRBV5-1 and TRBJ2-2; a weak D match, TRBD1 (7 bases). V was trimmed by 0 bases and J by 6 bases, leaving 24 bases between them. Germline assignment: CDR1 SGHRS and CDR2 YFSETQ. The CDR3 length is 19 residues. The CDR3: CASSLGPGGRHFKPGELFF. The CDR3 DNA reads TGCGCCAGCAGCTTGGGGCCAGGGGGGCGACATTTTAAACCCGGGGAGCTGTTTTTT.

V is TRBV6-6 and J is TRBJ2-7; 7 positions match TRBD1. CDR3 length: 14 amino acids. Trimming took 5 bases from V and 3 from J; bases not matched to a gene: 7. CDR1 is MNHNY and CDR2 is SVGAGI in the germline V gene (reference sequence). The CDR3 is CASSETGTLYEQYF. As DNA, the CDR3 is TGTGCCAGCAGTGAGACAGGGACCCTCTACGAGCAGTACTTC.

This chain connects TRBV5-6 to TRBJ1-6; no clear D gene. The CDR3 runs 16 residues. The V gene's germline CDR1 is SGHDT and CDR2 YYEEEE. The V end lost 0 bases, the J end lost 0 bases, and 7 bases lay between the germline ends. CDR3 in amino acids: CASSLGAVSYNSPLHF. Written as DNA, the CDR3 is TGTGCCAGCAGCTTGGGGGCCGTCTCCTATAATTCACCCCTCCACTTT.

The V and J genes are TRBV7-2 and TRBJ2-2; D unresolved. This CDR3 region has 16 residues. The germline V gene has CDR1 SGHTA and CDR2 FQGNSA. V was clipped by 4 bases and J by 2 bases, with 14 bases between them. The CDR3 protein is CASSSRVKSNTGELFF. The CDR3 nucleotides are TGTGCCAGCAGCTCCCGGGTCAAGAGTAACACCGGGGAGCTGTTTTTT. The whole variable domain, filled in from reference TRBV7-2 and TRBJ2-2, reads GAGVSQSPSNKVTEKGKDVELRCDPISGHTALYWYRQSLGQGLEFLIYFQGNSAPDKSGLPSDRFSAERTGGSVSTLTIQRTQQEDSAVYLCASSSRVKSNTGELFFGEGSRLTVL.

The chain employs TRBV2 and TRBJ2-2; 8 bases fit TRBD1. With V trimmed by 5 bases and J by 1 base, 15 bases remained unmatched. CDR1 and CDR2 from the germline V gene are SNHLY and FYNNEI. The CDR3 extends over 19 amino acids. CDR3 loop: CASSLTTGDPAGNTGELFF. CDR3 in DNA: TGTGCCAGCAGTCTAACGACAGGGGACCCGGCGGGGAACACCGGGGAGCTGTTTTTT.

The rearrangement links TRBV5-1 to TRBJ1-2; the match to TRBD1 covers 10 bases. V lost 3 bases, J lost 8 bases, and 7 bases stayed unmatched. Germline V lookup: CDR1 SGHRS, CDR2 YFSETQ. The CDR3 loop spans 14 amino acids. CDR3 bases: TGCGCCAGCAGCTCCCTTGGGACAGGGGACGGCTACACCTTC. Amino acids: CASSSLGTGDGYTF.

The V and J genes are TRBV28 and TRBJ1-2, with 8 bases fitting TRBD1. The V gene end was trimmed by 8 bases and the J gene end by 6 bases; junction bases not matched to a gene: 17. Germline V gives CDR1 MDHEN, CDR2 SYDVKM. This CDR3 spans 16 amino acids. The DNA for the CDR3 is TGTGCCAGCGCCCAGGGGGCAGGGATTTCGTGGGATGGCTACACCTTC. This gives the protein CASAQGAGISWDGYTF.

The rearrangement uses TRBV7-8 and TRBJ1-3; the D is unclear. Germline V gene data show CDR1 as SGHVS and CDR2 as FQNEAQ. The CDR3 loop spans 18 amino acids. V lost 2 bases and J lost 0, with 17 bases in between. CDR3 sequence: CASSLSQVIPLSGNTIYF. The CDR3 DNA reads TGTGCCAGCAGCTTAAGTCAGGTCATCCCTCTCTCTGGAAACACCATATATTTT.

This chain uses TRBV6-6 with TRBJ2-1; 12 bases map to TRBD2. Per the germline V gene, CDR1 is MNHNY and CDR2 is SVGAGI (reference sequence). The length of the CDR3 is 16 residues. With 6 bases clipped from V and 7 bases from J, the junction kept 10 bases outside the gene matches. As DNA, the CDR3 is TGTGCCAGCAGCCCTAGCGGGAGGGGCTCGGGGAATGAGCAGTTCTTC. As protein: CASSPSGRGSGNEQFF.

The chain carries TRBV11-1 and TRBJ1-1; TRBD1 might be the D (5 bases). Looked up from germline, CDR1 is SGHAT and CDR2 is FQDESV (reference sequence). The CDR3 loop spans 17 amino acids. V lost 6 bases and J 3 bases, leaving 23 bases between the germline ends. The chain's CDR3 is CASRSDGGGWGYTEAFF. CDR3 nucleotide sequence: TGTGCCAGCAGATCAGACGGGGGAGGTTGGGGGTACACTGAAGCTTTCTTT.

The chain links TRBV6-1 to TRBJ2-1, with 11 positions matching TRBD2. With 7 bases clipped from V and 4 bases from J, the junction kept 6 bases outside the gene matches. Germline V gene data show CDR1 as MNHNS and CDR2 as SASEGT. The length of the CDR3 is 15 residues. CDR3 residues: CASIRGLAEYNEQFF. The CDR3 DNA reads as TGTGCCAGCATCCGGGGACTAGCGGAGTACAATGAGCAGTTCTTC.

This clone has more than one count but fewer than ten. CDR3: CASSLATRDTQYF. For the CDR3, the DNA is TGTGCCAGCAGCTTGGCGACTAGGGATACGCAGTATTTT. V is TRBV5-4 and J is TRBJ2-3, with D possibly TRBD2 on 6 matching bases. This CDR3 contains 13 residues. Per germline, CDR1 SGHNT and CDR2 YYREEE (reference sequence). V lost 0 bases and J 6 bases, leaving 8 bases between the germline ends.

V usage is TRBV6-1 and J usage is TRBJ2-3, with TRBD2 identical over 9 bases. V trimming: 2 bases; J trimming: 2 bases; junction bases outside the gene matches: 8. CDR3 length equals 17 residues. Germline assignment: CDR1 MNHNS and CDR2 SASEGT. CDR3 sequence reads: CASSERAASGATDTQYF. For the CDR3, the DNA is TGTGCCAGCAGTGAACGGGCGGCTAGCGGGGCCACAGATACGCAGTATTTT.

CDR3 amino acids: CTSSQVLAWSYEQYF. The CDR3 DNA reads TGCACCAGCAGCCAAGTCCTAGCGTGGTCCTACGAGCAGTACTTC. The chain employs TRBV1 and TRBJ2-7; the table's D call, TRBD2, was not checked against the DNA. TRBV1 corresponds to a pseudogene. The CDR3 is made up of 15 amino acids.

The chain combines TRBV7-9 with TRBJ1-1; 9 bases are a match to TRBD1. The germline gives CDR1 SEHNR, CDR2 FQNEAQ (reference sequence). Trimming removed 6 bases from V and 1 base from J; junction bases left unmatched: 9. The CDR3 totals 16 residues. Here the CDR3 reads CASSSIGTGKNTEAFF. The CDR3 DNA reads TGTGCCAGCAGTTCCATTGGGACAGGGAAGAACACTGAAGCTTTCTTT.

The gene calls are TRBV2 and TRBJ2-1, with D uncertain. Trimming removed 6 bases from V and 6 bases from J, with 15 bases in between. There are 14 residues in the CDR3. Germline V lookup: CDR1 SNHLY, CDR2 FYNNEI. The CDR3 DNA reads TGTGCCAGCAGGGGCCTCCTAACAGTCAATGAGCAGTTCTTC. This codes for CASRGLLTVNEQFF.